These T cell receptor beta chains were read from a single sample in a study of blood T cell repertoires in COVID-19. Here immunoSEQ multiplex PCR was the method, and the copy in TCRdb shows in-frame clones only, minus some. The table has about 73,000 clones, about 83% seen once; the top ten hold approximately 5.3%. The sample consisted of peripheral blood. The receptors were gathered from a man in his fifties or sixties with active COVID-19. The CDR3 runs from the conserved cysteine through the conserved F or W. D genes are given only for firm matches. The listing skips clone size in some rows; elsewhere it reads once, few, many or a size class.

size | J | V | D | DNA | CDR3
NA | TRBJ2-3 | TRBV7-8 | NA | TGTGCCAGCAGCTTAGAAGTCTACACAGATACGCAGTATTTT | CASSLEVYTDTQYF
NA | TRBJ1-2 | TRBV5-4 | NA | TGTGCCAGCAGCTTGGACAGGAAAAGAGATGGCTACACCTTC | CASSLDRKRDGYTF
NA | TRBJ2-7 | TRBV4-2 | NA | TGTGCCAGCAGCCACGTTGGCCTCAGCTCCTACGAGCAGTACTTC | CASSHVGLSSYEQYF
NA | TRBJ1-3 | TRBV15 | TRBD1 | TGTGCCACCAGCAGAGGACAGGGAGTTGGTAACACCATATATTTT | CATSRGQGVGNTIYF
NA | TRBJ1-1 | TRBV4-3 | NA | TGCGCCAGCAGCCACGAGCGGAACACTGAAGCTTTCTTT | CASSHERNTEAFF
NA | TRBJ2-3 | TRBV7-9 | NA | TGTGCCAGCAGCCCCAATACCCGGGATACGCAGTATTTT | CASSPNTRDTQYF
NA | TRBJ2-7 | TRBV7-2 | TRBD2 | TGTGCCAGCAGCCAGAGAGGACTAGCGGGGGGGCCTTTCCACGAGCAGTACTTC | CASSQRGLAGGPFHEQYF
NA | TRBJ2-7 | TRBV5-1 | TRBD2 | TGCGCCAGCAGATACCGGGACTACCGGGGCGAGCAGTACTTC | CASRYRDYRGEQYF
NA | TRBJ2-5 | TRBV7-9 | NA | TGTGCCAGCAGCTTAGTTTCGCGAGAGACCCAGTACTTC | CASSLVSRETQYF
NA | TRBJ2-3 | TRBV7-3 | TRBD2 | TGTGCCAGCAGCCCGACCCCAGCGGGGGCCGCAGATACGCAGTATTTT | CASSPTPAGAADTQYF
NA | TRBJ2-1 | TRBV27 | NA | TGTGCCAGCAGCCCCGGGATCCGCTCCTACAATGAGCAGTTCTTC | CASSPGIRSYNEQFF
NA | TRBJ2-1 | TRBV7-9 | TRBD2 | TGTGCCAGCAGCCCATCCTGGGGGGGACTGCTATCCTACAATGAGCAGTTCTTC | CASSPSWGGLLSYNEQFF
NA | TRBJ2-2 | TRBV5-1 | TRBD1 | TGCGCCAGCAGCCCGGCCCAGGGACAGAGCACCGGGGAGCTGTTTTTT | CASSPAQGQSTGELFF
NA | TRBJ2-1 | TRBV5-1 | TRBD2 | TGCGCCAGCAGCTTCCAAGCGGGATCCTACAATGAGCAGTTCTTC | CASSFQAGSYNEQFF
NA | TRBJ2-5 | TRBV5-1 | TRBD2 | TGCGCCAGCACCGACCCCCCGGGGAGGGATGGAGAGACCCAGTACTTC | CASTDPPGRDGETQYF
many | TRBJ2-1 | TRBV24-1 | TRBD2 | TGTGCCACCAGTGATTTCGGGGGGATAAACGATACTTCTCTCGGAGATGAGCAGTTCTTC | CATSDFGGINDTSLGDEQFF
once | TRBJ2-7 | TRBV7-2 | TRBD1 | TGTGCCAGCAGGAAGACAGGGTTAAACTACGAGCAGTACTTC | CASRKTGLNYEQYF
NA | TRBJ2-5 | TRBV11-3 | TRBD1 | TGTGCCAGCAGCTTAAGACAGGGGATAGAGACCCAGTACTTC | CASSLRQGIETQYF
NA | TRBJ1-1 | TRBV19 | TRBD1 | TGTGCCAGTAGTATCCAGGGGGGGAACACTGAAGCTTTCTTT | CASSIQGGNTEAFF
NA | TRBJ1-2 | TRBV19 | TRBD1 | TGTGCCAGTCGGGCACTGAGACAGGGCGGCTATGGCTACACCTTC | CASRALRQGGYGYTF
NA | TRBJ2-1 | TRBV19 | TRBD1 | TGTGCCAGTAGTGTCGGACAGGGGTTGAATGAGCAGTTCTTC | CASSVGQGLNEQFF
once | TRBJ2-1 | TRBV6-6 | TRBD1 | TGTGCCAGTAGGGACAGCGGATACAATGAGCAGTTCTTC | CASRDSGYNEQFF
NA | TRBJ1-2 | TRBV28 | NA | TGTGCCAGCAGTTTCGCCCGAAAGAGGGGGTCCTTC | CASSFARKRGSF
NA | TRBJ2-5 | TRBV28 | NA | TGTGCCAGCAGTTTACCCCCAGGGGACGAGACCCAGTACTTC | CASSLPPGDETQYF
NA | TRBJ1-1 | TRBV3-1/TRBV3-2 | TRBD1 | TGTGCCAGCAAGACAGGGGGCGCGTCAGTTGCCGAAGCTTTCTTT | CASKTGGASVAEAFF
NA | TRBJ2-1 | TRBV2 | NA | TGTGCCAGCAGTGCCCTAACCTCAGGGCCAGCAGGGTTCTTC | CASSALTSGPAGFF
NA | TRBJ1-5 | TRBV11-3 | TRBD1 | TGTGCCAGCAGCTTAGATCTAGGACAGGGTGGGGGTAGCAATCAGCCCCAGCATTTT | CASSLDLGQGGGSNQPQHF
NA | TRBJ2-2 | TRBV7-3 | NA | TGTGCCAGCAGCTACGGGACGAACACCGGGGAGCTGTTTTTT | CASSYGTNTGELFF
NA | TRBJ2-5 | TRBV24-1 | NA | TGTGCCACCTCGAGATGGGCGGACTCCGAAGAGACCCAGTACTTC | CATSRWADSEETQYF
NA | TRBJ1-2 | TRBV27 | NA | TGTGCCAGCAGTCGGGAGGGATATGGCTACACCTTC | CASSREGYGYTF
NA | TRBJ1-5 | TRBV3-1/TRBV3-2 | TRBD1 | TGTGCCAGCAGCCGACAGGGTGGAGGTCAGCCCCAGCATTTT | CASSRQGGGQPQHF
NA | TRBJ1-3 | TRBV19 | TRBD1 | TGTGCCAGTAGTATCCCCAGGGGGCATGAAAACACCATATATTTT | CASSIPRGHENTIYF
NA | TRBJ2-2 | TRBV7-2 | TRBD2 | TGTGCCAGCAGCTACAAGGGACTAGCGGGAGTGTCAACCGGGGAGCTGTTTTTT | CASSYKGLAGVSTGELFF
NA | TRBJ2-3 | TRBV6-2/TRBV6-3 | NA | TGTGCCAGCAGTCACGGGGAGTCGGGCACAGATACGCAGTATTTT | CASSHGESGTDTQYF
NA | TRBJ1-1 | TRBV6-6 | NA | TGTGCCAGCAGTACAAGACAGCCAAGGACTGAAGCTTTCTTT | CASSTRQPRTEAFF
NA | TRBJ2-7 | TRBV19 | TRBD1 | TGTGCCGGACAGGGGTCTACCTCCTACGAGCAGTACTTC | CAGQGSTSYEQYF
few | TRBJ1-3 | TRBV19 | NA | TGTGCCAGTAGGGTAGGACACTCTGGAAACACCATATATTTT | CASRVGHSGNTIYF
NA | TRBJ1-2 | TRBV4-2 | NA | TGTGCCAGCAGCCAAGCGGGGGACTATGGCTACACCTTC | CASSQAGDYGYTF
once | TRBJ1-2 | TRBV6-4 | NA | TGTGCCAGCAGTGAGGAGGGTGGGGGCTACACCTTC | CASSEEGGGYTF
NA | TRBJ1-4 | TRBV9 | TRBD1 | TGTGCCAGCAGCGTATCTGCAGGGGGAGCAACTAATGAAAAACTGTTTTTT | CASSVSAGGATNEKLFF
NA | TRBJ1-1 | TRBV2 | NA | TGTGCCAGCAGGGGGTACGGGAAATACACTGAAGCTTTCTTT | CASRGYGKYTEAFF
once | TRBJ2-7 | TRBV6-5 | TRBD1 | TGTGCCAGCAGTTCCCGCCGGACAGGGAACCACGAGCAGTACTTC | CASSSRRTGNHEQYF
NA | TRBJ1-1 | TRBV4-3 | NA | TGCGCCAGCAGCCATGAACAGGGGAACACTGAAGCTTTCTTT | CASSHEQGNTEAFF
NA | TRBJ2-7 | TRBV6-5 | NA | TGTGCCAGCAGTTCCCCCACCAGGGCCATCTTC | CASSSPTRAIF
NA | TRBJ2-3 | TRBV3-1/TRBV3-2 | TRBD2 | TGTGCCAGCAGCTCGTTAGCGGGGGCCTCAGATACGCAGTATTTT | CASSSLAGASDTQYF
NA | TRBJ2-7 | TRBV7-9 | NA | TGTGCCAGCAGCTTAATCACAGAAAACTACGAGCAGTACTTC | CASSLITENYEQYF
few | TRBJ2-1 | TRBV12-3/TRBV12-4 | TRBD2 | TGTGCCAGCAAGACTAGCGGGGGCAATGAGCAGTTCTTC | CASKTSGGNEQFF
NA | TRBJ2-1 | TRBV13 | NA | TGTGCCAGCAGCTTCGTGGGAGTGTCCTACAATGAGCAGTTCTTC | CASSFVGVSYNEQFF
NA | TRBJ2-1 | TRBV19 | TRBD2 | TGTGCCAGTAGTGCCCCTAGCGGGAGGAGAAATGAGCAGTTCTTC | CASSAPSGRRNEQFF
NA | TRBJ2-7 | TRBV5-1 | TRBD1 | TGCGCCAGCAGCGTGGATCCCGGGACAGGGGGCCGCCTCTACGAGCAGTACTTC | CASSVDPGTGGRLYEQYF
NA | TRBJ2-3 | TRBV11-2 | NA | TGTGCCAGCAGCTTAGTGGCAGGGTTTACAGATACGCAGTATTTT | CASSLVAGFTDTQYF
NA | TRBJ2-7 | TRBV7-9 | TRBD1 | TGTGCCAGCAGCTATACAGGGGTTTGGAACGAGCAGTACTTC | CASSYTGVWNEQYF
once | TRBJ2-5 | TRBV5-1 | TRBD2 | TGCGCCAGCAGCGCCGGGACGGGGGGTTACCAAGAGACCCAGTACTTC | CASSAGTGGYQETQYF